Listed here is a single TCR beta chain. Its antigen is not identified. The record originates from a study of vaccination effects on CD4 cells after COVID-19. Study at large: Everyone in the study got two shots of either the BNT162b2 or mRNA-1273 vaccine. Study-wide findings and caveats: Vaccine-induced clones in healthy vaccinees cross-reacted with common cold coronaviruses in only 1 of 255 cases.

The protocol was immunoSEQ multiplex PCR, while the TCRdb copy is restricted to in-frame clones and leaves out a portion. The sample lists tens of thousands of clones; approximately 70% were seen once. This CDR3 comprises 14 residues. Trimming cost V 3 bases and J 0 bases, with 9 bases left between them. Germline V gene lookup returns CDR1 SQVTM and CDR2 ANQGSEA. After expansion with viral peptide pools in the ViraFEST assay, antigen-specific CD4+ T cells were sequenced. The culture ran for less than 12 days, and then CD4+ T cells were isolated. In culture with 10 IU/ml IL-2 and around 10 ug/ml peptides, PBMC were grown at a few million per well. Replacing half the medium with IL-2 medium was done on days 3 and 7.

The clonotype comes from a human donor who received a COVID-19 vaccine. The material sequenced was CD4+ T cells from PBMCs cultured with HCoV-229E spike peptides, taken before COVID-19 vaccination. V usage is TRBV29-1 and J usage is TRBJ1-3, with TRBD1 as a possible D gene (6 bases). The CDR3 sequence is CSVEDSLSGNTIYF. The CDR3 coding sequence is TGCAGCGTTGAGGACAGCCTCTCTGGAAACACCATATATTTT.